The source of this TCR beta chain is a study of technical replicates of blood from a handful of donors. The CDR3 runs 13 residues. V was trimmed by 0 bases and J by 9 bases, leaving 9 bases between them. Germline lookup yields CDR1 SNHLY and CDR2 FYNNEI. Method: immunoSEQ multiplex PCR; TCRdb's copy keeps in-frame clones and lacks some. The sample yields fewer than 70,000 clones, about 86% seen once. The chain employs TRBV2 and TRBJ2-1; no reliable D call. This clonotype was sampled from a human donor in good health. Some clones in this sample may be carry-over from other donors' samples. Sequenced sample: PBMCs. The CDR3 nucleotides are TGTGCCAGCAGTGAAGCGCCCGGCGGTGAGCAGTTCTTC. The encoded protein is CASSEAPGGEQFF.